This T cell receptor (beta chain) was sequenced for a study of beta chain features in type 1 diabetes. Study-wide context: On cell yields, gender and age, patients and healthy donors were similar. General observations from the study: Shorter templates might be favored by PCR, and equally so in patients and in controls. Shorter TCRB CDR3s, moderately but significantly so, were found in Type 1 diabetes patients in all four CD4+ subsets.

This clone occurred many times. Its antigen is unknown. The CDR3 has 12 amino acids. J lost 6 bases, V lost 5 bases, and 4 bases had no gene match. Germline V gene data show CDR1 as ENHRY and CDR2 as SYGVKD. Sampling consisted of one heparinised blood draw per donor, averaging roughly 0.12 L. Expressed TCRB transcripts were sequenced after all isolated RNA was converted to cDNA. Sequenced by immunoSEQ multiplex PCR; TCRdb stores in-frame clones only, minus some. The sample records almost 350,000 clones, approximately 8.2% being singletons. The chain combines TRBV10-3 with TRBJ2-7; 7 bases align to TRBD1. Sequencing was performed on central memory CD4+ T cells from blood. This clonotype was sampled from a woman aged 18-29 years in good health. The CDR3, as DNA: TGTGCCATCAGTCCAGGACAGGCCGAGCAGTACTTC. This gives the protein CAISPGQAEQYF.